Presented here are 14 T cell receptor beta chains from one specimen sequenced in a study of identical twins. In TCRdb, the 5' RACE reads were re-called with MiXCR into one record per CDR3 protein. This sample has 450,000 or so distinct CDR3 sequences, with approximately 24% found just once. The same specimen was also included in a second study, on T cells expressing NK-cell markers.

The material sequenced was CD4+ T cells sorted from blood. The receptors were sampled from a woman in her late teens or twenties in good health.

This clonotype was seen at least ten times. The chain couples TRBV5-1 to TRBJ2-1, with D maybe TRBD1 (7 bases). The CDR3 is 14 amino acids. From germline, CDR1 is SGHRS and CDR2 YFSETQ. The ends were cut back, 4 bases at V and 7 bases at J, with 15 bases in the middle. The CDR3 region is CASSQGGVVNEQFF. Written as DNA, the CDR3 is TGCGCCAGCAGCCAGGGGGGCGTAGTTAATGAGCAGTTCTTC.

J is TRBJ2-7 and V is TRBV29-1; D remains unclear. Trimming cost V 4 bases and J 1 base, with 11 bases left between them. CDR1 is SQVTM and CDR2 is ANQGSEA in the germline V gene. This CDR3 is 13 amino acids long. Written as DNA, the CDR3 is TGCAGCGTTGGGTCCGGGCCGTCCTACGAGCAGTACTTC. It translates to CSVGSGPSYEQYF.

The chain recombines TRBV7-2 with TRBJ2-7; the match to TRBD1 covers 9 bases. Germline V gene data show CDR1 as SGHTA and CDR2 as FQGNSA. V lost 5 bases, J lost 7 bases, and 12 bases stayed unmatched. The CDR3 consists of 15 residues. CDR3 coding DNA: TGTGCCAGCAGCCGACCGGGACAGGGATTTTGGGAGCAGTACTTC. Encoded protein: CASSRPGQGFWEQYF.

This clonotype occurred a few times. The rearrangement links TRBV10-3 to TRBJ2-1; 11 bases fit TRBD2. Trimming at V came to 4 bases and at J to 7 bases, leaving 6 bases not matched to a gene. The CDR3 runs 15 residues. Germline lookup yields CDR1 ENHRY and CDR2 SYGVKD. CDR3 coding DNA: TGTGCCATCAGTGGTCTAGCGGGAGGAGGGAATGAGCAGTTCTTC. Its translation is CAISGLAGGGNEQFF.

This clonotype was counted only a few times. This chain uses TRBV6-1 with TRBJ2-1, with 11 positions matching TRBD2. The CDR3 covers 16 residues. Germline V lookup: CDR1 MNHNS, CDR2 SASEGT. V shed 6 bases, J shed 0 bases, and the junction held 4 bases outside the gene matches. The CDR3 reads CASRGLAGGSYNEQFF. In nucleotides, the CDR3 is TGTGCCAGCAGGGGGCTAGCGGGGGGCTCCTACAATGAGCAGTTCTTC.

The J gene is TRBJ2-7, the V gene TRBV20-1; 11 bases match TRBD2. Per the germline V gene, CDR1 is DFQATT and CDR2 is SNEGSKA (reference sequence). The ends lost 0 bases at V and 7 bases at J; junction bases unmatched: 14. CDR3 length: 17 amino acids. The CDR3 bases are TGCAGTGCTAGAGATACCACTAGCGGGAGCTATAAACGGGAGCAGTACTTC. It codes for CSARDTTSGSYKREQYF.

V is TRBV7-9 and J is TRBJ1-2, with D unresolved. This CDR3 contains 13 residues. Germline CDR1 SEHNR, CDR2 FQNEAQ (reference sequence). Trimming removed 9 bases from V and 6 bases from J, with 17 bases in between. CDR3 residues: CASSRKGGDGYTF. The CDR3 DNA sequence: TGTGCCAGTAGCCGGAAGGGTGGCGATGGCTACACCTTC.

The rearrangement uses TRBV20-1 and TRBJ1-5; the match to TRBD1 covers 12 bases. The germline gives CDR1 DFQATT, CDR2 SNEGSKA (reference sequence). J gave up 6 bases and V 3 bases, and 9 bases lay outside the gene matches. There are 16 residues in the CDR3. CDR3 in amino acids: CSARGTGGRTRQPQHF. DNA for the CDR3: TGCAGTGCTAGGGGGACAGGGGGCCGGACTCGTCAGCCCCAGCATTTT.

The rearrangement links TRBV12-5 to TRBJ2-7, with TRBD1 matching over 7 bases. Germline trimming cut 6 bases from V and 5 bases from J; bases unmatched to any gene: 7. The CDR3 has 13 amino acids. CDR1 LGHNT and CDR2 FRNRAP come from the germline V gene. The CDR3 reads CASGPSTGNEQYF. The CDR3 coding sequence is TGTGCTAGTGGACCGTCGACAGGGAACGAGCAGTACTTC.

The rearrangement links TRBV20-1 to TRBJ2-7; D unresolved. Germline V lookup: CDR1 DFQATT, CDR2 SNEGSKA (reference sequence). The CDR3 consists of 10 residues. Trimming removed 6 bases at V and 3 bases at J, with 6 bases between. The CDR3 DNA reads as TGCAGTGCAGCCCACTACGAGCAGTACTTC. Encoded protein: CSAAHYEQYF.

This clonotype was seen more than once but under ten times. The DNA for the CDR3 is TGCAGCACCGTGGTAGCGGGAACCTACGAGCAGTACTTC. It encodes CSTVVAGTYEQYF. The chain is built from TRBV29-1 and TRBJ2-7, with 8 bases aligning to TRBD2. V was clipped by 8 bases and J by 2 bases; unmatched bases: 8. CDR1 SQVTM and CDR2 ANQGSEA come from the germline V gene. The CDR3 consists of 13 residues.

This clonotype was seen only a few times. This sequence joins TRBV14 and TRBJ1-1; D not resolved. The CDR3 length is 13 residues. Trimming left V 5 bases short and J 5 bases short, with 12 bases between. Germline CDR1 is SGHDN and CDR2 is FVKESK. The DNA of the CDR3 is TGTGCCAGCAGCGATTTGAGAGGGACTGAAGCTTTCTTT. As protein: CASSDLRGTEAFF. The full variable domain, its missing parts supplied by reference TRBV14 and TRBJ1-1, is EAGVTQFPSHSVIEKGQTVTLRCDPISGHDNLYWYRRVMGKEIKFLLHFVKESKQDESGMPNNRFLAERTGGTYSTLKVQPAELEDSGVYFCASSDLRGTEAFFGQGTRLTVV.

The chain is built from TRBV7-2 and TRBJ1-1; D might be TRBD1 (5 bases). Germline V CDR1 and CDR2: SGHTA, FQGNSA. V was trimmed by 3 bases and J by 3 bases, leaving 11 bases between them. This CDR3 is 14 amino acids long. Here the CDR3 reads CASSFGGGYTEAFF. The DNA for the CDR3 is TGTGCCAGCAGCTTCGGGGGAGGGTACACTGAAGCTTTCTTT. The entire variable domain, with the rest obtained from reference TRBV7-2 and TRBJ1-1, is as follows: GAGVSQSPSNKVTEKGKDVELRCDPISGHTALYWYRQSLGQGLEFLIYFQGNSAPDKSGLPSDRFSAERTGGSVSTLTIQRTQQEDSAVYLCASSFGGGYTEAFFGQGTRLTVV.

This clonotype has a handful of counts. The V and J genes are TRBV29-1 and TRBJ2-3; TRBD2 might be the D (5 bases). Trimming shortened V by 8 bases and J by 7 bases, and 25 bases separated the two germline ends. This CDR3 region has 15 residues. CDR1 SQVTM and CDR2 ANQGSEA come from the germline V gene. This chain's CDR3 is CSILGSPVTANTQYF. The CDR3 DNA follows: TGCAGCATACTAGGATCGCCGGTTACCGCGAATACGCAGTATTTT.